The TCR beta chain under discussion was sequenced for a study of a mutant IDH1 vaccine in newly diagnosed glioma. Time point meaning: week 35, safety follow-up. What each vaccine dose contained was 300 ug of mutant IDH1 20-mer peptide, accompanied by topical imiquimod. Comment on this clone: The antigen is not known.

The CDR3 totals 14 residues. Germline loops: CDR1 MNHEY, CDR2 SMNVEV (reference sequence). V was clipped by 2 bases and J by 2 bases, with 10 bases between them. Only in-frame clones appear in the TCRdb table, and some are missing; sequencing was by immunoSEQ multiplex PCR. Of just under 70,000 clones listed, about four fifths are singletons. The receptor comes from a young man with glioma. Sequencing used PBMCs, obtained from a glioma patient whose treatment included an IDH1 peptide vaccine. The V gene is TRBV27, the J gene TRBJ2-7, with D tentatively TRBD1 (5 bases). This CDR3 reads CASSLGAVTYEQYF. In DNA form, the CDR3 reads TGTGCCAGCAGTTTAGGGGCAGTTACCTACGAGCAGTACTTC.